These 23 T cell receptor beta chains share one sample of origin, sequenced in a study of T cell responses to AZD1222 COVID-19 vaccine. Clones were read by immunoSEQ multiplex PCR, and TCRdb kept only the in-frame ones, dropping some. The sample lists some 85,000 clones, 87% occurring once. Sequenced here: peripheral blood, sampled on day 0 of AZD1222 vaccination. The source is an adult in good health.

The V gene is TRBV30, the J gene TRBJ2-2; possibly TRBD2 for D (6 bases). Trimming stripped 4 bases from V and 3 bases from J, with 15 bases between. The germline gives CDR1 GTSNPN, CDR2 SVGIG (reference sequence). The CDR3 length is 15 residues. The CDR3 DNA follows: TGTGCCTGGACTCGACGGGAGAGGGACACCGGGGAGCTGTTTTTT. Translated, it gives CAWTRRERDTGELFF.

This sequence joins TRBV2 and TRBJ2-7; D is perhaps TRBD2 (5 bases). The V end lost 0 bases, the J end lost 7 bases, and 13 bases lay between the germline ends. The CDR3 sequence is 14 residues long. Germline V gene data show CDR1 as SNHLY and CDR2 as FYNNEI. The CDR3 coding sequence is TGTGCCAGCAGTGAAGCGCTCCTAGGCGGGGAGCAGTACTTC. Its protein is CASSEALLGGEQYF.

The gene calls are TRBV21-1 and TRBJ2-3; TRBD1 is taken as the D call from the table, unchecked against the DNA. TRBV21-1 is marked as a pseudogene. This CDR3 is 15 amino acids long. CDR3 residues: CASSKRGSGTDTQYF. Written as DNA, the CDR3 is TGTGCCAGCAGCAAAAGGGGTAGTGGCACAGATACGCAGTATTTT.

The chain joins TRBV7-2 to TRBJ2-3, with 8 bases lining up with TRBD1. The CDR3 contains 17 residues. V gave up 4 bases and J gave up 4 bases; unmatched junction bases: 13. Per germline, CDR1 SGHTA and CDR2 FQGNSA. CDR3 region: CASSSPRWAGGADTQYF. The CDR3 coding sequence is TGTGCCAGCAGCTCCCCTCGGTGGGCAGGGGGCGCAGATACGCAGTATTTT.

The V and J genes are TRBV3-1 (or the pseudogene TRBV3-2) and TRBJ2-1; 7 positions agree with TRBD1. CDR3 length: 13 amino acids. CDR1 and CDR2 from the germline V gene are LGHDT and YNNKEL (reference sequence). Germline trimming cut 6 bases from V and 5 bases from J; bases unmatched to any gene: 4. CDR3 loop: CASSRQGNNEQFF. The CDR3 DNA is TGTGCCAGCAGTCGACAGGGAAACAATGAGCAGTTCTTC.

This rearrangement joins TRBV6-5 to TRBJ1-3; D gene ambiguous. Germline V CDR1 and CDR2: MNHEY, SVGAGI. The CDR3 runs to 16 residues. The germline V and J ends were trimmed by 1 base and 2 bases, with 12 bases remaining between them. The CDR3 region is CASSYLGPPTGNTIYF. CDR3 DNA: TGTGCCAGCAGTTACTTGGGTCCACCGACTGGAAACACCATATATTTT.

The chain has TRBV18 and TRBJ2-2, with no clear D. Germline CDR1 and CDR2: KGHSH and LQKENI. Trimming took 0 bases from V and 0 from J, leaving 5 bases between them. The CDR3 length is 15 residues. The CDR3 DNA sequence: TGTGCCAGCTCACCACCAGATTCGAACACCGGGGAGCTGTTTTTT. Protein: CASSPPDSNTGELFF.

This clone was counted between two and nine times. This chain connects TRBV5-1 to TRBJ1-1; D is possibly TRBD1 (5 bases). Trimming pared 4 bases from V and 2 bases from J, leaving 9 bases between. Germline CDR1 is SGHRS and CDR2 is YFSETQ. The CDR3 is made up of 13 amino acids. The CDR3 loop is CASSIDSNTEAFF. CDR3 DNA: TGCGCCAGCAGCATTGACAGCAACACTGAAGCTTTCTTT.

V is TRBV3-1 (or the pseudogene TRBV3-2) and J is TRBJ2-7; TRBD1 matches 8 bases. V gave up 4 bases and J gave up 7 bases; unmatched junction bases: 9. CDR3 length: 14 amino acids. Germline V gene lookup returns CDR1 LGHDT and CDR2 YNNKEL (reference sequence). CDR3 protein: CASSLGQGAREQYF. In DNA form, the CDR3 reads TGTGCCAGCAGCCTCGGACAGGGTGCTCGTGAGCAGTACTTC.

The chain combines TRBV7-8 with TRBJ2-1; 7 bases agree with TRBD2. V was clipped by 1 base and J by 8 bases; unmatched bases: 8. The CDR3 covers 15 residues. Germline V gene lookup returns CDR1 SGHVS and CDR2 FQNEAQ. Written as DNA, the CDR3 is TGTGCCAGCAGCTTAGAGGCGGGAGTATTATATGAGCAGTTCTTC. Its translation: CASSLEAGVLYEQFF.

V usage is TRBV7-2 and J usage is TRBJ2-7; TRBD2 matches at 10 bases. The CDR3 covers 19 residues. The ends lost 5 bases at V and 0 bases at J; junction bases unmatched: 16. The germline V gene has CDR1 SGHTA and CDR2 FQGNSA. The CDR3 spells CASSAQTPGLARVSYEQYF. CDR3 nucleotides: TGTGCCAGCAGCGCCCAGACTCCGGGACTAGCGCGGGTCTCCTACGAGCAGTACTTC.

This clone came up once. The chain joins TRBV29-1 to TRBJ2-5; D perhaps matches TRBD1 (5 bases). This CDR3 has 12 amino acids. The V gene lost 4 bases and the J gene lost 0 bases, with 6 bases spanning the gap. Germline V gene lookup returns CDR1 SQVTM and CDR2 ANQGSEA. Here the CDR3 reads CSVGQNQETQYF. CDR3 bases: TGCAGCGTTGGACAGAACCAAGAGACCCAGTACTTC.

The rearrangement links TRBV25-1 to TRBJ1-5; 10 nucleotides match TRBD1. This CDR3 contains 14 residues. J lost 2 bases, V lost 7 bases, and 2 bases had no gene match. Germline lookup yields CDR1 MGHDK and CDR2 SYGVNS. The CDR3 DNA reads as TGTGCCAGCACGGGGACAGGGGGCAATCAGCCCCAGCATTTT. This translates into CASTGTGGNQPQHF.

This clone was seen just once. This rearrangement joins TRBV20-1 to TRBJ1-6, with D unresolved. This CDR3 region has 17 residues. The ends were cut back, 3 bases at V and 7 bases at J, with 22 bases in the middle. Germline V CDR1 and CDR2: DFQATT, SNEGSKA (reference sequence). CDR3 protein: CSASLLGIGVGNSPLHF. The CDR3, as DNA: TGCAGTGCTAGTCTCCTTGGAATAGGCGTGGGGAATTCACCCCTCCACTTT.

This sequence joins TRBV5-4 and TRBJ2-7; 7 bases map to TRBD2. The V segment lost 0 bases and the J segment 3 bases; nucleotides outside the gene matches: 6. There are 15 residues in the CDR3. The V gene's germline CDR1 is SGHNT and CDR2 YYREEE (reference sequence). The CDR3 sequence: CASSLGLAENYEQYF. The CDR3 nucleotides are TGTGCCAGCAGCTTGGGGCTAGCGGAAAACTACGAGCAGTACTTC.

J is TRBJ1-3 and V is TRBV28; D gene unclear. This CDR3 spans 15 amino acids. In germline, CDR1 is MDHEN, CDR2 SYDVKM. V dropped 4 bases and J dropped 0 bases, with 10 bases sitting between them. CDR3 residues: CASSSDISSGNTIYF. In DNA, the CDR3 is TGTGCCAGCAGTTCCGACATTAGCTCTGGAAACACCATATATTTT.

The J gene is TRBJ1-2, the V gene TRBV6-5, with no clear D. This CDR3 region has 13 residues. Germline CDR1 reads MNHEY; CDR2 reads SVGAGI. V was clipped by 11 bases and J by 3 bases, with 16 bases between them. The CDR3 reads CAVQGSADYGYTF. The CDR3 DNA is TGTGCCGTCCAAGGTTCAGCAGACTATGGCTACACCTTC.

A word on this clone: Other nucleotide sequences from this sample produce the same CDR3. The chain has TRBV3-1 (or the pseudogene TRBV3-2) and TRBJ2-4, with D perhaps assigned TRBD1 or TRBD2 (5 bases each). The CDR3 spans 17 residues. CDR1 is LGHDT and CDR2 is YNNKEL in the germline V gene (reference sequence). V dropped 0 bases and J dropped 0 bases, with 12 bases sitting between them. The CDR3 DNA reads TGTGCCAGCAGCCAAGAACCGGGACCTATAGCCAAAAACATTCAGTACTTC. This codes for CASSQEPGPIAKNIQYF.

This clone has at least ten counts. The chain recombines TRBV2 with TRBJ1-1, with 9 bases fitting TRBD1. Germline-derived CDR1 and CDR2 are SNHLY and FYNNEI. The CDR3 is 16 amino acids. V shed 5 bases and J 2 bases; nucleotides not matched to a gene: 9. CDR3 in DNA: TGTGCCAGCAGTAAACAGGGGGCGCGGAGCAACACTGAAGCTTTCTTT. Protein sequence: CASSKQGARSNTEAFF.

J is TRBJ1-5 and V is TRBV28; tentatively, D is TRBD1 (6 bases). The CDR3 is made up of 16 amino acids. Germline values: CDR1 MDHEN, CDR2 SYDVKM. Trimming pared 8 bases from V and 6 bases from J, leaving 23 bases between. The CDR3 protein is CASEFPRQAVGQPQHF. The CDR3 region has the DNA TGTGCCAGCGAGTTTCCCCGACAGGCAGTAGGTCAGCCCCAGCATTTT. The full variable domain, with the rest looked up from reference TRBV28 and TRBJ1-5, is DVKVTQSSRYLVKRTGEKVFLECVQDMDHENMFWYRQDPGLGLRLIYFSYDVKMKEKGDIPEGYSVSREKKERFSLILESASTNQTSMYLCASEFPRQAVGQPQHFGDGTRLSIL.

V gene TRBV3-1 (or the pseudogene TRBV3-2) combines with J gene TRBJ1-5, with D hard to call. From germline, CDR1 is LGHDT and CDR2 YNNKEL (reference sequence). V was shortened by 4 bases and J by 3 bases, with 7 bases between the two germline ends. The CDR3 covers 13 residues. Here the CDR3 DNA reads TGTGCCAGCAGCCTCGTGAACAATCAGCCCCAGCATTTT. Protein sequence: CASSLVNNQPQHF.

This rearrangement joins TRBV30 to TRBJ1-5, with D tentatively TRBD1 (6 bases). The V gene lost 2 bases and the J gene lost 7 bases, with 15 bases spanning the gap. CDR1 GTSNPN and CDR2 SVGIG come from the germline V gene (reference sequence). The CDR3 covers 14 residues. CDR3 sequence (DNA): TGTGCCTGGAGTACAACAGGGATGGGCCAGCCCCAGCATTTT. The encoded protein is CAWSTTGMGQPQHF.

For the CDR3, the DNA is TGTGCCAGCTCACACCCTAGCGACCAATACAATGAGCAGTTCTTC. It specifies CASSHPSDQYNEQFF. J is TRBJ2-1 and V is TRBV18; tentatively, D is TRBD2 (6 bases). There are 15 residues in the CDR3. V lost 4 bases to trimming and J lost 4 bases, with 14 bases between them. Per the germline V gene, CDR1 is KGHSH and CDR2 is LQKENI.